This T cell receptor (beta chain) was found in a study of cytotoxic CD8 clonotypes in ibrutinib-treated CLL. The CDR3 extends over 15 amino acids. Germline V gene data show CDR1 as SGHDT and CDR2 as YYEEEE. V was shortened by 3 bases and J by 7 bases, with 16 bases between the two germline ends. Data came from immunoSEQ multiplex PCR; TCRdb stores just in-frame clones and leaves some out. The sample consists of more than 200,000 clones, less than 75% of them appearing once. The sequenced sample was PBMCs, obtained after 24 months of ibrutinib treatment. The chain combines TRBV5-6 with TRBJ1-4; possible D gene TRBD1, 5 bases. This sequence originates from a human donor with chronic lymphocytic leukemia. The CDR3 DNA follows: TGTGCCAGCAGCTATTTGGGACTGCCGACTGAAAAACTGTTTTTT. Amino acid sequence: CASSYLGLPTEKLFF. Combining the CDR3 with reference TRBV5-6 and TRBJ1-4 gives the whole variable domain DAGVTQSPTHLIKTRGQQVTLRCSPKSGHDTVSWYQQALGQGPQFIFQYYEEEERQRGNFPDRFSGHQFPNYSSELNVNALLLGDSALYLCASSYLGLPTEKLFFGSGTQLSVL.